This TCR beta chain stems from a study of identical twins. Notes on the study in general: Its conclusions, products of cross-sectional statistical analysis, did not come from following the same donors.

This clonotype was seen a handful of times. The antigen is undetermined. A single record per CDR3 protein comes from TCRdb applying MiXCR to the 5' RACE reads. The sample has hundreds of thousands of distinct CDR3 sequences, 8% to 9.5% seen once. The CDR3 covers 15 residues. The germline CDR1 and CDR2 sequences are MNHNS and SASEGT. V dropped 0 bases and J dropped 8 bases, with 16 bases sitting between them. The same specimen was also included in a second study, on yellow fever vaccine responses in identical twins.

This clonotype originated in a woman aged 18-30 years in good health. The rearrangement links TRBV6-1 to TRBJ1-2; D not resolved. Sequencing was done on a sample of CD8+ T cells sorted from blood. The chain's CDR3 is CASSEAHYGVGGYTF. The CDR3 DNA reads TGTGCCAGCAGTGAAGCCCATTACGGGGTCGGGGGCTACACCTTC.